This T cell receptor (beta chain) appears in the sequencing data of a study of cytomegalovirus exposure and HLA in healthy donors. Across the study: Earlier, approximately 180 million T cells were analyzed, and some 120 million unique TCR beta sequences were found among them.

Overall study findings and caveats: Most CMV-associated TCR beta chains were later found to appear HLA-restricted. An ancestry cluster, one associated with Asian ancestry, reportedly showed fewer N-insertions than the approximately 670-donor mean in a later analysis. A missense variant in DCLRE1C was later tied to TCR beta V- and J-gene trimming.

About this clone: The antigen is unknown.

Primers included in the PCR were 60 Vbeta and 13 Jbeta primers. Repertoires were generated with immunoSEQ multiplex PCR, while TCRdb's copy carries only in-frame clones and drops some. The sample consists of under 200,000 clones, roughly 80% of them appearing once. The germline gives CDR1 LNHNV, CDR2 YYDKDF (reference sequence). The CDR3 is made up of 14 amino acids. The rearrangement links TRBV15 to TRBJ2-5, with 9 bases fitting TRBD2. The J call may be mistaken, given a closer DNA end match to TRBJ2-7. This TCR was sampled from a girl aged 10-17 years in good health and CMV-seropositive. Sequenced: PBMCs. The CDR3 nucleotides are TGTGCCACCAGCAACCGACTAGCGGATTACGAGCAGTACTTC. Protein sequence: CATSNRLADYEQYF.